Detailed here is one T cell receptor (beta chain). The antigen remains undetermined. Mismatch with germline at one junction end may stem from a read error. The researchers produced TCR beta cDNA from roughly 550 ng total RNA with a constant-region primer. ARM-PCR was slightly modified, and three nested multiplex PCR rounds with it gave rise to the TCR beta libraries. TCRdb used MiXCR to reprocess the multiplex PCR reads, holding one entry per CDR3 protein. Of 20,000 to 25,000 distinct CDR3 sequences in the sample, 60% to 80% were seen once. This sample was taken from a study of tumor-infiltrating lymphocytes in primary liver carcinoma. Study details: Patients of both sexes were 30 to 69 years old. Study-level results: Whereas tumor region pairs overlapped more, tumor-adjacent and tumor-blood pairs overlapped less. Tumors and blood were compared for top-250-clone fraction, and tumors had the significantly higher value (p = 0.039).

Co-extracting RNA and DNA was done with 20-30 mg of unsorted bulk tissue as input. Resecting the tumor surgically was how the patients' primary liver carcinoma was treated. The sequenced sample consisted of liver tumor tissue from sampling region 1. The sample's subset: tumor region T1, superior pole. The clonotype was recovered from a woman aged 25 to 45 with primary liver carcinoma and hepatitis B virus infection.

CDR3 nucleotides: TGTGCCATCGGTGAGTCGGCTACCAGACAGGAGATCCAGTACTTC. Translated, it gives CAIGESATRQEIQYF. The chain is built from TRBV10-3 and TRBJ2-5, with a weak D call TRBD1 (6 bases). Germline CDR1 ENHRY, CDR2 SYGVKD. The CDR3 sequence is 15 residues long.